This T cell receptor beta chain was sequenced during a study of blood T cell repertoires in COVID-19. Study in general: Donors in the United States, Italy and Spain gave samples during acute or convalescent COVID-19. Nucleic acid was either cDNA or gDNA, and it came from T cells, B-cell-depleted T cells, or PBMCs.

Original handling: Reference gene primer amplification gave estimated nucleated cell counts. The data were produced by immunoSEQ multiplex PCR, yet TCRdb's version contains in-frame clones alone and is incomplete. From that table come the V and J calls and clone size; the DNA was used to work out D and trimming. The sample yields about 440,000 clones, about 89% seen once. Sequenced: peripheral blood. The receptor comes from a woman between 25 and 40 years old with acute or convalescent COVID-19.

The CDR3 loop reads CASSGQNYGYTF. CDR3 sequence (DNA): TGTGCCAGCAGTGGCCAGAACTATGGCTACACCTTC. The V and J genes are TRBV28 and TRBJ1-2, with D hard to call. CDR3 length: 12 residues. Germline CDR1 and CDR2: MDHEN and SYDVKM. Deletions cut 5 bases from V and 2 bases from J, with 6 bases between.